This T cell receptor beta chain stems from a study of T cells and copy number aberrations in small-cell lung cancer. General study points: About 79.9-97.7% of tumor T-cell clones appeared in only one region. Tumor T-cell density, richness and clonality fell with copy number aberration burden.

Donors had limited-stage small-cell lung cancer, resected between the late 2000s and the early 2020s. Only macrodissected tumor regions expected to provide at least 150 ng DNA were selected. Sequencing used immunoSEQ multiplex PCR; TCRdb keeps in-frame clones, though not all of them. The top ten clones hold about 8.7% of a sample with several thousand clones, about 72% of them seen once. This CDR3 has 15 amino acids. Germline V gene data show CDR1 as MNHNS and CDR2 as SASEGT. Deletions cut 8 bases from V and 0 bases from J, with 14 bases between. About this clone: The antigen is not known.

Material: tumor tissue. The rearrangement links TRBV6-1 to TRBJ1-3; D call uncertain. This sequence was found in a man aged 50 to 60 with small cell lung cancer. The CDR3 is CASDWEQYSGNTIYF. Written as DNA, the CDR3 is TGTGCCAGCGATTGGGAACAGTACTCTGGAAACACCATATATTTT.